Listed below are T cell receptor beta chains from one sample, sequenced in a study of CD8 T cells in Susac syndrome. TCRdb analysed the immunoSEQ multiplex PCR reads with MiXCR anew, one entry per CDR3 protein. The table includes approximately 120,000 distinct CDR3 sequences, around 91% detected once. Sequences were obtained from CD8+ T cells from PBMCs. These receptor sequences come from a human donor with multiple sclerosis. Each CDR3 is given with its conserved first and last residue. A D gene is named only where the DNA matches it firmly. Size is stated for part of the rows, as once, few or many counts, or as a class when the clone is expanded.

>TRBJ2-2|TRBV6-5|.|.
TGTGCCAGCAGTTTGGGGGGAGGCGGGGAGCTGTTTTTT
CASSLGGGGELFF
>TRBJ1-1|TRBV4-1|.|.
TGCGCCAGCAGCCATTCGGGGGGCACTGAAGCTTTCTTT
CASSHSGGTEAFF
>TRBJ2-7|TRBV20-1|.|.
TGCAGTGCTAGAGATTCCCAGGTTTCCTACGAGCAGTACTTC
CSARDSQVSYEQYF
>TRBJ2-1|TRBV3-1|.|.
TGTGCCAGCAGCCAGGCAGGCTGGACGTACAATGAGCAGTTCTTC
CASSQAGWTYNEQFF
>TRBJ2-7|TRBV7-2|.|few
TGTGCCAGCGGGGAGACGCCCTCCTACGAGCAGTACTTC
CASGETPSYEQYF
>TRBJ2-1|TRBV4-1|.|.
TGCGCCAGCAGCCATCCCGGGGCAAATGAGCAGTTCTTC
CASSHPGANEQFF
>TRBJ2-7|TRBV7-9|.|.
TGTGCCAGCAGCCCTCGCCGCAACTACGAGCAGTACTTC
CASSPRRNYEQYF
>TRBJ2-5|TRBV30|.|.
TGTGCCTGGAGTCTCGAGAGCACCCAAGAGACCCAGTACTTC
CAWSLESTQETQYF
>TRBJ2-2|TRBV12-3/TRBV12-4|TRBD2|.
TGTGCCAGCACCGCCCAGACTAGCGTGGCCGGGGAGCTGTTTTTT
CASTAQTSVAGELFF
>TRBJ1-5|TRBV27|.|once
TGTGCCAGCAGTTTGAGCGAGAAGCAGCCCCAGCATTTT
CASSLSEKQPQHF
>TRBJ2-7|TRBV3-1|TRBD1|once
TGTGCCAGCAGGTCGGGACAGTCCTACGAGCAGTACTTC
CASRSGQSYEQYF
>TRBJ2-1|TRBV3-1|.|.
TGTGCCAGCAGCCAATTCGATGAGCAGTTCTTC
CASSQFDEQFF
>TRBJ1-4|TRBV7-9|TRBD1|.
TGTGCCAGCAGCTCGCGGACAGGAATTAATGAAAAACTGTTTTTT
CASSSRTGINEKLFF
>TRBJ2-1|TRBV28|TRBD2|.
TGTGCCAGCAATATCGCGGGAGGGGACAATGAGCAGTTCTTC
CASNIAGGDNEQFF
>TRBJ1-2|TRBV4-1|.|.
TGCGCCAGCAGCCAAGATATGGTGAGTGGCTACACCTTC
CASSQDMVSGYTF
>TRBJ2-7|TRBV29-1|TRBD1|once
TGCAGCGTTGAAGATCCGAGGGACAGGGGACACGAGCAGTACTTC
CSVEDPRDRGHEQYF
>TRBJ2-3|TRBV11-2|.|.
TGTGCCAGCAGCTTCCCGGCAGATACGCAGTATTTT
CASSFPADTQYF
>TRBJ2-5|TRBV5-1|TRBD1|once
TGCGCCAGCAGTGCCGCGGCACAGGGGAACCTAGTGAAGACCCAGTACTTC
CASSAAAQGNLVKTQYF
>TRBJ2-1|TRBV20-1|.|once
TGCAGTGCTAGAGCGCTGAGCTCCTACAATGAGCAGTTCTTC
CSARALSSYNEQFF
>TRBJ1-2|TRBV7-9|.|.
TGTGCCATCCCGCACAGGAGAAAGAATGGCTACACCTTC
CAIPHRRKNGYTF
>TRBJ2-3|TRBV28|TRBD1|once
TGTGCCAGCAGCACAGGGGATCCTAGCACAGATACGCAGTATTTT
CASSTGDPSTDTQYF
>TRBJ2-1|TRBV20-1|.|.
TGCAGTGCTAGAGATCTAGGCGGGGACTACAATGAGCAGTTCTTC
CSARDLGGDYNEQFF
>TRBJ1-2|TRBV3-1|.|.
TGTGCCAGCAGCCAGACCGGAGCTAACTATGGCTACACCTTC
CASSQTGANYGYTF
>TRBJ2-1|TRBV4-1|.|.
TGCGCCAGCAGCCAAGACAGGGCGAATGAGCAGTTCTTC
CASSQDRANEQFF
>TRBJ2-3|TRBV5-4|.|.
TGTGCCTCCGAAGACGGCGATACGCAGTATTTT
CASEDGDTQYF
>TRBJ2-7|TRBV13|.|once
TGTGCCAGCAACGACAACCGACAGTCCCCCTACGAGCAGTACTTC
CASNDNRQSPYEQYF
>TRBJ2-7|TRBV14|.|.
TGTGCCAGCAGCCCGACAGGAGGTAGAACGTCCTACGAGCAGTACTTC
CASSPTGGRTSYEQYF
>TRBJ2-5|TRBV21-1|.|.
TGTGCCAGCAGCAAAGGAGTCAGGGGAGAGACCCAGTACTTC
CASSKGVRGETQYF
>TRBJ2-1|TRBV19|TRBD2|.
TGTGCCAGTAGTCCAGATAGCGGGAGGAACTTCGATGAGCAGTTCTTC
CASSPDSGRNFDEQFF
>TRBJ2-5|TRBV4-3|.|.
TGCGCCAGCAGCCAAGTGGCAGGGGCCGAGGGGGAGACCCAGTACTTC
CASSQVAGAEGETQYF
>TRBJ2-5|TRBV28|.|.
TGTGCCAGCAGACCTACAGGTGCTGAGACCCAGTACTTC
CASRPTGAETQYF